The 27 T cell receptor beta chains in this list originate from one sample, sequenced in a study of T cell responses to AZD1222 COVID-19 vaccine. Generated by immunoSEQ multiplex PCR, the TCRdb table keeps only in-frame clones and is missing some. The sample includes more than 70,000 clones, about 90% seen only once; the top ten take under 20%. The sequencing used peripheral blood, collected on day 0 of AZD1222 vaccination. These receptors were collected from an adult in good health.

The CDR3 loop is CASSPFRGQGIGDTQYF. The CDR3 DNA follows: TGTGCCAGCAGCCCGTTCAGGGGGCAGGGGATAGGAGATACGCAGTATTTT. The gene calls are TRBV7-9 and TRBJ2-3; 8 nucleotides align to TRBD1. The CDR3 runs to 17 residues. Germline CDR1 reads SEHNR; CDR2 reads FQNEAQ (reference sequence). Germline trimming cut 5 bases from V and 5 bases from J; bases unmatched to any gene: 15.

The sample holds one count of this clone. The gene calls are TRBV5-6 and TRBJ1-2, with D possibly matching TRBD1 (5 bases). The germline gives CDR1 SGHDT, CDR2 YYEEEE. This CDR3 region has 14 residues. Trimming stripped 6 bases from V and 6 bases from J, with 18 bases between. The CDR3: CASTLPGLMDGYTF. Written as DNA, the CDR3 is TGTGCCAGCACCCTTCCGGGGCTAATGGATGGCTACACCTTC.

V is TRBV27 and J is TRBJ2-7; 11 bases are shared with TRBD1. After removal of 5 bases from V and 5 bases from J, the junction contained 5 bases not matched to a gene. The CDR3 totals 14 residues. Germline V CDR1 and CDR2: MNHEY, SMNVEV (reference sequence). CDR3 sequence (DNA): TGTGCCAGCAGTCCCAGGACAGGGGGCGACGAGCAGTACTTC. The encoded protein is CASSPRTGGDEQYF.

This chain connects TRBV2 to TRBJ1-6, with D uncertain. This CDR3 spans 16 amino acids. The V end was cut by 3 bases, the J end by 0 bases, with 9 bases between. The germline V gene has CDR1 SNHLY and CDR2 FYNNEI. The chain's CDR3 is CASSERRSSYNSPLHF. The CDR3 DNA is TGTGCCAGCAGTGAGCGCCGGAGCTCCTATAATTCACCCCTCCACTTT. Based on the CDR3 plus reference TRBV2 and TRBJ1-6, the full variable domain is EPEVTQTPSHQVTQMGQEVILRCVPISNHLYFYWYRQILGQKVEFLVSFYNNEISEKSEIFDDQFSVERPDGSNFTLKIRSTKLEDSAMYFCASSERRSSYNSPLHFGNGTRLTVT.

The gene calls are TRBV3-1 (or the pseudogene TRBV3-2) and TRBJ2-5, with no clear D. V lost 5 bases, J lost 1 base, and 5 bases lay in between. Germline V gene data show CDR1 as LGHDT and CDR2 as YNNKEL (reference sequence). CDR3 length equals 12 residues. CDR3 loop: CASSLSQETQYF. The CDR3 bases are TGTGCCAGCAGCTTATCCCAAGAGACCCAGTACTTC.

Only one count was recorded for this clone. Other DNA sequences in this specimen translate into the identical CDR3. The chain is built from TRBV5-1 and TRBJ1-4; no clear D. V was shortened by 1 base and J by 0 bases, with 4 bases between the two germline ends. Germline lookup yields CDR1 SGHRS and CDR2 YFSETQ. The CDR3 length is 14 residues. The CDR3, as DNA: TGCGCCAGCAGCTTGTCCGCAACTAATGAAAAACTGTTTTTT. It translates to CASSLSATNEKLFF.

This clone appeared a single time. The CDR3 here is CASSTSGRYEQYF. The CDR3 nucleotides read TGTGCCAGCAGCACTAGCGGGAGGTACGAGCAGTACTTC. The chain links TRBV7-2 to TRBJ2-7; 12 nucleotides line up with TRBD2. Trimming at V came to 5 bases and at J to 4 bases, leaving 0 bases not matched to a gene. The CDR3 is 13 residues long. CDR1 and CDR2 (germline): SGHTA, FQGNSA.

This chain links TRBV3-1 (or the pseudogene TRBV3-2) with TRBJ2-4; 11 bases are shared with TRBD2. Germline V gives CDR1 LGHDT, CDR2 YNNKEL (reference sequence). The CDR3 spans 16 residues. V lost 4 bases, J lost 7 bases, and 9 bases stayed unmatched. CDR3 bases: TGTGCCAGCAGCCTCGAGGTAGCGGGAGGGTTTAACATTCAGTACTTC. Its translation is CASSLEVAGGFNIQYF.

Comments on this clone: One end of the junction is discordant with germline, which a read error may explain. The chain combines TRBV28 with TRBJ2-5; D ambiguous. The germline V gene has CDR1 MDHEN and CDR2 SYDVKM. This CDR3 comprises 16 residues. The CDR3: CASSFYSLGTQEAQYF. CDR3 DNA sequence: TGTGCCAGCAGTTTTTATAGCCTGGGTACCCAAGAGGCCCAGTACTTC.

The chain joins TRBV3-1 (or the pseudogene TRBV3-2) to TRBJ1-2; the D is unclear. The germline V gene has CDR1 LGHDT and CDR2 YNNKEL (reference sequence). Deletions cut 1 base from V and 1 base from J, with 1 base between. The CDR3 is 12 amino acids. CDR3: CASSQVNYGYTF. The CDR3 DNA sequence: TGTGCCAGCAGCCAAGTTAACTATGGCTACACCTTC.

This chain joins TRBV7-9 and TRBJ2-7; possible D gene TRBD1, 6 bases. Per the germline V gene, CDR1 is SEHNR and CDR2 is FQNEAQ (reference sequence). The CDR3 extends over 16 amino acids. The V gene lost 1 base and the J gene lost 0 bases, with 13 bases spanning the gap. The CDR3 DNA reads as TGTGCCAGCAGCTTAGGGCAGGGGACCCTCTCCTACGAGCAGTACTTC. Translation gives CASSLGQGTLSYEQYF.

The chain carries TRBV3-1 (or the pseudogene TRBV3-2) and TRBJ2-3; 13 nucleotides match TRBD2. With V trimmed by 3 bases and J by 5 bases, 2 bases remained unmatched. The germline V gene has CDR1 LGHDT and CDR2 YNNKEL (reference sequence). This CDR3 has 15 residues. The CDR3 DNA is TGTGCCAGCAGCCACGGACTAGCGGGAGTAGATACGCAGTATTTT. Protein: CASSHGLAGVDTQYF.

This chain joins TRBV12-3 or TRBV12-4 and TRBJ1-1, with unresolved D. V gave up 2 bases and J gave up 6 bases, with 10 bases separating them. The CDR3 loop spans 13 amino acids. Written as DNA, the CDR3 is TGTGCCAGCAGTTTACGGATCGGTCCTGAAGCTTTCTTT. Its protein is CASSLRIGPEAFF.

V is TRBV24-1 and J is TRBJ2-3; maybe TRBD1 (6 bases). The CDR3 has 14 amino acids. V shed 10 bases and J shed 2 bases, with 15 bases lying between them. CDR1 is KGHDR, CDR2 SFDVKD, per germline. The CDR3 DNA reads TGTGCCACTAAATCAGGGGATCCCACAGATACGCAGTATTTT. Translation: CATKSGDPTDTQYF.

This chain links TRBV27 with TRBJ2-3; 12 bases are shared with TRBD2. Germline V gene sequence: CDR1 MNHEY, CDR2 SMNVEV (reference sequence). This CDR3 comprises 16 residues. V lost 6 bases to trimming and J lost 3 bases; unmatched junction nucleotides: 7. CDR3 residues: CASSPVTSGRTDTQYF. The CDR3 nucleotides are TGTGCCAGCAGCCCCGTCACTAGCGGGAGGACAGATACGCAGTATTTT.

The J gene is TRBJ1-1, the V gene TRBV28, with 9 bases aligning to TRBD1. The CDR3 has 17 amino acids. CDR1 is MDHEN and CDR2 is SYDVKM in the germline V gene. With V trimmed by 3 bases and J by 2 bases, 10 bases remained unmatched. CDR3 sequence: CASSFGTGWSINTEAFF. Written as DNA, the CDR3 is TGTGCCAGCAGTTTTGGGACAGGGTGGTCTATAAACACTGAAGCTTTCTTT.

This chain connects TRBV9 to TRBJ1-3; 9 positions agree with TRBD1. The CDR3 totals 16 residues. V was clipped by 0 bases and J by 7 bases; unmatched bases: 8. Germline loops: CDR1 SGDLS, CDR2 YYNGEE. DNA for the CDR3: TGTGCCAGCAGCGTAGCCGCCCCGGGACAGGGCAACACCATATATTTT. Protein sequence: CASSVAAPGQGNTIYF.

CDR3 bases: TGTGCCAGCAGCTTGGCCGCTAGCGGTAGCACAGATACGCAGTATTTT. It translates to CASSLAASGSTDTQYF. This chain links TRBV5-4 with TRBJ2-3, with 7 bases identical to TRBD2. Germline CDR1 and CDR2: SGHNT and YYREEE (reference sequence). The CDR3 runs to 16 residues. The trim removed 0 bases at V and 0 bases at J, leaving 4 bases unmatched.

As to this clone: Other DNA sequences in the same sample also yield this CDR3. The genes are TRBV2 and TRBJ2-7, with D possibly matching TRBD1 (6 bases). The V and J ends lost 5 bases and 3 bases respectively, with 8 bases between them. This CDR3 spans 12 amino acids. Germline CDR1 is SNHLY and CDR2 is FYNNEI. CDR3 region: CASSLGGYEQYF. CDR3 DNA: TGTGCCAGCAGTCTAGGGGGCTACGAGCAGTACTTC. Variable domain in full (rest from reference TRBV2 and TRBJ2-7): EPEVTQTPSHQVTQMGQEVILRCVPISNHLYFYWYRQILGQKVEFLVSFYNNEISEKSEIFDDQFSVERPDGSNFTLKIRSTKLEDSAMYFCASSLGGYEQYFGPGTRLTVT.

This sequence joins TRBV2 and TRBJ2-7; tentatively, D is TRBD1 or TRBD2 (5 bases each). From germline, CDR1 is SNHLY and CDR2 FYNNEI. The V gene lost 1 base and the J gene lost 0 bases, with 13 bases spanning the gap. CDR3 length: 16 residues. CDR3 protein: CASSEDLGVLSYEQYF. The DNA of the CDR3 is TGTGCCAGCAGTGAAGACTTGGGGGTCCTCTCCTACGAGCAGTACTTC.

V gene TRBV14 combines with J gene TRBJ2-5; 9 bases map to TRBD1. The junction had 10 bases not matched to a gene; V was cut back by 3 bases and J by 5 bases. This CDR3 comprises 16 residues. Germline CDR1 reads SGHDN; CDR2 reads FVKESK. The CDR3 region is CASSQVGTGGLETQYF. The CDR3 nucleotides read TGTGCCAGCAGCCAGGTGGGAACAGGGGGCCTGGAGACCCAGTACTTC.

This CDR3 reads CASSTIHQGPAEKLFF. Written as DNA, the CDR3 is TGTGCCAGCAGCACAATCCATCAGGGGCCAGCTGAAAAACTGTTTTTT. This chain uses TRBV5-4 with TRBJ1-4, with D perhaps matching TRBD1 (6 bases). Between the trimmed V and J ends, which lost 4 bases and 7 bases, there was a span of 20 bases. Germline V CDR1 and CDR2: SGHNT, YYREEE (reference sequence). This CDR3 comprises 16 residues.

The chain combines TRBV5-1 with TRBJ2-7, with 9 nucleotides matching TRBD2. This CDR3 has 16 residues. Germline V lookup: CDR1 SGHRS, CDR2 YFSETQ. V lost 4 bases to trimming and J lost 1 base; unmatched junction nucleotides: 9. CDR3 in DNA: TGCGCCAGCAGCGCCCCGCCGGGACTAGCTTCCTACGAGCAGTACTTC. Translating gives CASSAPPGLASYEQYF.

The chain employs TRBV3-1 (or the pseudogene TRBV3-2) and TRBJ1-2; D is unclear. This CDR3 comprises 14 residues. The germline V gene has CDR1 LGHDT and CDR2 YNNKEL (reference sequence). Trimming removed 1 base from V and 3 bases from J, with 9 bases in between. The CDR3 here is CASSQGRVDYGYTF. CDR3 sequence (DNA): TGTGCCAGCAGCCAAGGGAGGGTCGACTATGGCTACACCTTC.

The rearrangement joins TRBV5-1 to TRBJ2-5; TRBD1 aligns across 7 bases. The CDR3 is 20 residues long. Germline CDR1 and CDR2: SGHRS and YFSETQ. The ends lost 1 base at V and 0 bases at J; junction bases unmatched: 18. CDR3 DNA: TGCGCCAGCAGCTTGCAGGGTACTGGGACAGCTTCGATTTACCAAGAGACCCAGTACTTC. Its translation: CASSLQGTGTASIYQETQYF. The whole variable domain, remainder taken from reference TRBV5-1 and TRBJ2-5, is KAGVTQTPRYLIKTRGQQVTLSCSPISGHRSVSWYQQTPGQGLQFLFEYFSETQRNKGNFPGRFSGRQFSNSRSEMNVSTLELGDSALYLCASSLQGTGTASIYQETQYFGPGTRLLVL.

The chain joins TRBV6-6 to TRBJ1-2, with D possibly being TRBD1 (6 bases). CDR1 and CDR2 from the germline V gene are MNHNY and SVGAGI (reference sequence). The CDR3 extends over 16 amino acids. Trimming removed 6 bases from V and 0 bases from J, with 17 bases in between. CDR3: CASSTGQFSSNYGYTF. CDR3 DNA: TGTGCCAGCAGCACAGGACAGTTCTCCTCTAACTATGGCTACACCTTC.

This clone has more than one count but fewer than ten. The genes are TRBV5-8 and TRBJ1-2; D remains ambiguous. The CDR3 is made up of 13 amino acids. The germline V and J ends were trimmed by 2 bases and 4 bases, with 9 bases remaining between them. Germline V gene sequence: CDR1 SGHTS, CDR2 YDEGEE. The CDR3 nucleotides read TGTGCCAGCAGCTTTTCGCGTGTCTATGGCTACACCTTC. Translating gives CASSFSRVYGYTF.